This T cell receptor beta chain was profiled in a study of T cell responses to AZD1222 COVID-19 vaccine. Trimming stripped 0 bases from V and 4 bases from J, with 13 bases between. The CDR3 has 15 residues. Germline-derived CDR1 and CDR2 are SGHNT and YYREEE (reference sequence). Libraries were prepared by immunoSEQ multiplex PCR; TCRdb keeps only in-frame clonotypes and omits some of them. The table lists about 130,000 clones, about nine tenths of them singletons. V gene TRBV5-4 combines with J gene TRBJ1-1; D not certain. The source material was peripheral blood, sampled on day 0 of AZD1222 vaccination. The sequence came from an adult in good health. The CDR3 nucleotides read TGTGCCAGCAGCTTGGGAGGCCATATGGGCACTGAAGCTTTCTTT. This encodes CASSLGGHMGTEAFF.